Reported below is one T cell receptor (beta chain). The CDR3 extends 3 residues past the end of the read, so its final part is completed from the germline J gene. The sample originates from a study of T cells in women clearing cervical HPV infection. The repertoire was sequenced with immunoSEQ multiplex PCR; TCRdb's copy has only in-frame clones and lacks some. This table lists roughly 28,000 clones. The CDR3 is 15 residues long. V lost 7 bases and J 0 bases, leaving 16 bases between the germline ends. CDR1 and CDR2 (germline): MNHEY, SVGEGT. This clonotype originated in a woman aged 18 to 69 with a cervical HPV16 infection that either progressed to CIN3+ or cleared (not recorded which). The sample taken for sequencing was blood buffy coat. The V and J genes are TRBV6-2 or TRBV6-3 and TRBJ2-7; the D gene is possibly TRBD1 (5 bases). The sequenced part of the CDR3 DNA is TGTGCCAGCATTGGGTCAGGGTGGAGCTCCTACGAG. This sequence encodes CASIGSGWSSYE. The full CDR3 sequence reads CASIGSGWSSYEQYF.